These 4 T cell receptor beta chains originate from one sample sequenced in a study of response to subunit inactivated influenza vaccine. TCRdb fed the RT-PCR reads into MiXCR, producing one record per CDR3 protein. The sample consists of more than 550,000 distinct CDR3 sequences, about 11% of them appearing once. These data were also reused for a study on T cells expressing NK-cell markers. From that second work: Beta-chain TCR cDNA was generated via 5'RACE template switching with UMIs.

Sample: PBMCs from blood, taken on the day of vaccination. The receptors were gathered from a man aged 45-60 years who received an inactivated influenza vaccine.

This clonotype was observed a handful of times. The chain couples TRBV29-1 to TRBJ2-1; TRBD2 matches 12 bases. V gave up 6 bases and J gave up 4 bases; unmatched junction bases: 7. Per the germline V gene, CDR1 is SQVTM and CDR2 is ANQGSEA. The CDR3 has 15 amino acids. The CDR3 sequence is CSVVPTSGGYNEQFF. As DNA, the CDR3 is TGCAGCGTCGTACCGACTAGCGGGGGTTACAATGAGCAGTTCTTC.

This clonotype turned up a few times. The chain has TRBV7-9 and TRBJ1-1; no clear D gene. The germline gives CDR1 SEHNR, CDR2 FQNEAQ (reference sequence). V dropped 5 bases and J dropped 3 bases, with 13 bases sitting between them. This CDR3 has 14 amino acids. The CDR3 is CASSAHGGDTEAFF. CDR3 nucleotide sequence: TGTGCCAGCAGCGCACACGGTGGTGACACTGAAGCTTTCTTT.

DNA for the CDR3: TGTGCCAGCAGCTTAATAACGGGGATACGCACAGATACGCAGTATTTT. Translation gives CASSLITGIRTDTQYF. This rearrangement joins TRBV7-2 to TRBJ2-3; D is perhaps TRBD2 (5 bases). The CDR3 totals 16 residues. Germline V gene lookup returns CDR1 SGHTA and CDR2 FQGNSA. The V end was cut by 2 bases, the J end by 1 base, with 13 bases between.

This chain uses TRBV10-3 with TRBJ2-2, with 9 nucleotides matching TRBD2. J lost 5 bases, V lost 5 bases, and 9 bases had no gene match. The CDR3 consists of 16 residues. The germline gives CDR1 ENHRY, CDR2 SYGVKD. CDR3 amino acids: CAISPRGGQETGELFF. The CDR3 nucleotides are TGTGCCATCAGTCCGCGGGGGGGCCAGGAGACCGGGGAGCTGTTTTTT.